This T cell receptor beta chain was retrieved from a study of control samples from healthy donors and cancer patients. Repertoires were generated with immunoSEQ multiplex PCR, while TCRdb's copy carries only in-frame clones and drops some. The sample contains about 130,000 clones, about 90% of which appear only once. V was clipped by 7 bases and J by 7 bases, with 19 bases between them. CDR1 SGHAT and CDR2 FQDESV come from the germline V gene (reference sequence). The CDR3 is 14 residues long. Sequenced input: blood. The rearrangement joins TRBV11-1 to TRBJ1-1, with D tentatively TRBD1 (6 bases). The sequence was collected from a man aged 18-30 years in good health. The CDR3 nucleotides read TGTGCCAGCAAAACACCCGGGGGGGCAAGTGAAGCTTTCTTT. It yields the protein CASKTPGGASEAFF.